This paragraph reports one TCR beta chain. Germline CDR1 and CDR2: SGHDT and YYEEEE. V lost 3 bases to trimming and J lost 3 bases, with 13 bases between them. The CDR3 extends over 14 amino acids. One Seattle source followed patients from active infection through their disease course. The source of the sample is a study of blood T cell repertoires in COVID-19. About the research overall: Spain, Italy and the United States supplied samples that represented acute and convalescent COVID-19. The cDNA or gDNA used as material had been derived from T cells, B-cell-depleted T cells, or PBMCs.

Authors' methods: Estimated nucleated cell counts came from reference gene primer amplification. Only in-frame clones appear in the TCRdb table, and some are missing; sequencing was by immunoSEQ multiplex PCR. The V and J calls and clone size come from that table; D and trimming were worked out from the DNA. The sample includes roughly 260,000 clones, roughly 90% of them seen just once. The sequenced sample consisted of peripheral blood. V is TRBV5-6 and J is TRBJ2-7; perhaps TRBD2 as D (6 bases). The TCR originated in a young woman with COVID-19, enrolled during active disease. CDR3 sequence: CASSYGGPSYEQYF. The CDR3 nucleotides are TGTGCCAGCAGCTACGGGGGTCCTAGCTACGAGCAGTACTTC.